The clone carrying this T cell receptor (beta chain) was seen only a few times. Its specificity is unknown. From 5'RACE with constant-segment primers came TCR alpha and TCR beta cDNA libraries that carried sample barcodes and UMIs. TCRdb re-called the 5' RACE reads through MiXCR, storing one row per CDR3 protein. This table holds 470,000 or so distinct CDR3 sequences, 15% to 20% found once. Looked up from germline, CDR1 is SGDLS and CDR2 is YYNGEE. The CDR3 is made up of 15 amino acids. Trimming removed 2 bases from V and 5 bases from J; junction bases left unmatched: 6. This entry comes from a study of T-cell memory formation after mild COVID-19. As for the study in general: For the most part, TCR clusters were specific to one donor.

General observations from the study: Still unconfirmed is whether the second-wave clones peaking on day 37 recognized SARS-CoV-2. Most CD4+ clones that shrank were in CM and EM, while CD8+ ones turned up in EMRA.

Input material: PBMCs or a T cell subset sorted from them (not recorded which). V and J are TRBV9 and TRBJ2-3; 9 positions match TRBD2. This clonotype was obtained from an adult woman who had mild COVID-19 (a few samples of this study predate the infection). Cell type and time point are not known. The CDR3: CASSVSSGGRDTQYF. The CDR3 DNA reads TGTGCCAGCAGCGTTTCCAGCGGGGGGAGAGATACGCAGTATTTT.